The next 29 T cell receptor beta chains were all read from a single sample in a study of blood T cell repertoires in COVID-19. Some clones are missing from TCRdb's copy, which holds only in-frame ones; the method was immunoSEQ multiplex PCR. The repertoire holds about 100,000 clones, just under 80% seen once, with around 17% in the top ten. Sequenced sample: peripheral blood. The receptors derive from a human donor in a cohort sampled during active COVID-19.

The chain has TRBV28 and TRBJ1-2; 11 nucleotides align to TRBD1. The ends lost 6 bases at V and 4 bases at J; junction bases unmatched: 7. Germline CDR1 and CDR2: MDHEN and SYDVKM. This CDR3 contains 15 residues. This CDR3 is CASSVPGTGGYGYTF. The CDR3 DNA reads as TGTGCCAGCAGCGTCCCCGGGACAGGGGGCTATGGCTACACCTTC.

The CDR3 spells CASSPAGTYGYTF. The CDR3 DNA reads as TGTGCCAGCAGTCCCGCAGGTACCTATGGCTACACCTTC. The chain links TRBV6-6 to TRBJ1-2; D gene ambiguous. V lost 5 bases and J lost 4, with 11 bases in between. Germline CDR1 and CDR2: MNHNY and SVGAGI (reference sequence). The CDR3 is 13 residues long.

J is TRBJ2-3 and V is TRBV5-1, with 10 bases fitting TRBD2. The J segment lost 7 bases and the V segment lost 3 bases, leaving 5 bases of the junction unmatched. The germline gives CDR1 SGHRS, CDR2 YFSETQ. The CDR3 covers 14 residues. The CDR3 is CASSSSGGTNTQYF. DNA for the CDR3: TGCGCCAGCAGCTCTAGCGGGGGAACAAATACGCAGTATTTT.

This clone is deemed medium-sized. The CDR3 spells CASSLAGQYSYNEQFF. CDR3 DNA: TGTGCCAGCAGCTTAGCGGGGCAATACTCCTACAATGAGCAGTTCTTC. This chain links TRBV7-9 with TRBJ2-1, with a weak D call TRBD1 (5 bases). Per germline, CDR1 SEHNR and CDR2 FQNEAQ (reference sequence). V was shortened by 0 bases and J by 0 bases, with 9 bases between the two germline ends. The length of the CDR3 is 16 residues.

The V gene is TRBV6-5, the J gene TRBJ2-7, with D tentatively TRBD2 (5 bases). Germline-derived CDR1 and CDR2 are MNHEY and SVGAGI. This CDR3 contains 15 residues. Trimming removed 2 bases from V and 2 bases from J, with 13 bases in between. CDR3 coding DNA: TGTGCCAGCAGTTACATGGCGGGCCCCCCCTACGAGCAGTACTTC. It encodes CASSYMAGPPYEQYF.

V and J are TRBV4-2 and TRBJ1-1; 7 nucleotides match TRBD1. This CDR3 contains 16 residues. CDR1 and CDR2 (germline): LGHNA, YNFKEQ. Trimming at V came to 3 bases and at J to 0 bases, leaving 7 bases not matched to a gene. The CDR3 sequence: CASSQAGTAMNTEAFF. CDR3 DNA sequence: TGTGCCAGCAGCCAGGCCGGGACAGCTATGAACACTGAAGCTTTCTTT.

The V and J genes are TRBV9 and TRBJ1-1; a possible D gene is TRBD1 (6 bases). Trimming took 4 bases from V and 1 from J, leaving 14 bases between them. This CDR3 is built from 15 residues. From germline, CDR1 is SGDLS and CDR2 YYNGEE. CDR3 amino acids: CASSSRTDPNTEAFF. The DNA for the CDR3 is TGTGCCAGCAGCTCCCGGACAGATCCGAACACTGAAGCTTTCTTT.

For the CDR3, the DNA is TGTGCCGCCCAACCCGCCGCAGCGGGGGGCTTTTACAATGAGCAGTTCTTC. It codes for CAAQPAAAGGFYNEQFF. This sequence joins TRBV30 and TRBJ2-1; 9 bases line up with TRBD2. The CDR3 length is 17 residues. J gave up 4 bases and V 8 bases, and 18 bases lay outside the gene matches. Germline V gene lookup returns CDR1 GTSNPN and CDR2 SVGIG (reference sequence).

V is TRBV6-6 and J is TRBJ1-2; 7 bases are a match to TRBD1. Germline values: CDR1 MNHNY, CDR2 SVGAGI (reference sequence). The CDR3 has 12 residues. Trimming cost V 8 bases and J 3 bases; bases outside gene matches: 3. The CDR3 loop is CASSTGDYGYTF. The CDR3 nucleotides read TGTGCCAGCTCTACAGGGGACTATGGCTACACCTTC.

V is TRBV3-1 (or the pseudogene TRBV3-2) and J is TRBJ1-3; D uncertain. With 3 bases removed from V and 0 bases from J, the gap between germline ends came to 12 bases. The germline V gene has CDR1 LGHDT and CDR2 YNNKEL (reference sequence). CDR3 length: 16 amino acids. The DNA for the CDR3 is TGTGCCAGCAGCCAGGCTCCGGGGTCCTCTGGAAACACCATATATTTT. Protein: CASSQAPGSSGNTIYF.

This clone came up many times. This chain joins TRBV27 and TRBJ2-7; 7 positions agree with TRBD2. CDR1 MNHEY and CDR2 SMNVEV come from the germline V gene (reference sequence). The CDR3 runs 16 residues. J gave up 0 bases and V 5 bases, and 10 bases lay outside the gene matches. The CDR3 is CASSPSLADSSYEQYF. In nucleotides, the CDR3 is TGTGCCAGCAGTCCATCCCTAGCGGATAGCTCCTACGAGCAGTACTTC.

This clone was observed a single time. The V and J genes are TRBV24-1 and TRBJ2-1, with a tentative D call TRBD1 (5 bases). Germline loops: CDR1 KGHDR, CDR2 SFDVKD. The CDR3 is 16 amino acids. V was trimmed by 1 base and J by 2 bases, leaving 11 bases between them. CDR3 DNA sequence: TGTGCCACCAGTGATTTTCAGGGTTTCGCCTACAATGAGCAGTTCTTC. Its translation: CATSDFQGFAYNEQFF.

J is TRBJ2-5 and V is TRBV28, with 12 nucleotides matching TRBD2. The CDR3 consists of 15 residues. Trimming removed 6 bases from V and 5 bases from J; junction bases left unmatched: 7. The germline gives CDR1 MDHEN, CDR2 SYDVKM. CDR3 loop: CASRTSGGRGETQYF. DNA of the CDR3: TGTGCCAGCAGGACTAGCGGGGGTCGGGGGGAGACCCAGTACTTC.

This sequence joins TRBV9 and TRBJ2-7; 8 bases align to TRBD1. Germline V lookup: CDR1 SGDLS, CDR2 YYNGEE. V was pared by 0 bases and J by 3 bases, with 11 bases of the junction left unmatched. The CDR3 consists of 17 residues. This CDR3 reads CASSVGGQAVPRYEQYF. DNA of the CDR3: TGTGCCAGCAGCGTAGGGGGACAGGCCGTTCCCCGCTACGAGCAGTACTTC.

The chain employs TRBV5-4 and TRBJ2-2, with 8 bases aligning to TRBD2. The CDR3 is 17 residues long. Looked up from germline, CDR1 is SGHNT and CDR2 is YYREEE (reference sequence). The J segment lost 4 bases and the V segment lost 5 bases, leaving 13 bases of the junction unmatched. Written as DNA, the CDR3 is TGTGCCAGCAGTACCCCCCCTGGCGGGGGGCTCACCGGGGAGCTGTTTTTT. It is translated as CASSTPPGGGLTGELFF.

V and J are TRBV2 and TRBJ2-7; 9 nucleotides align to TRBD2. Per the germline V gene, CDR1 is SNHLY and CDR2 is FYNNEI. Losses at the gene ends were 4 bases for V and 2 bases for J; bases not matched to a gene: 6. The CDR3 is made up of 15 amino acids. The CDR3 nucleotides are TGTGCCAGCAGTGGTAGGACTAGCGCAACCTACGAGCAGTACTTC. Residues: CASSGRTSATYEQYF.

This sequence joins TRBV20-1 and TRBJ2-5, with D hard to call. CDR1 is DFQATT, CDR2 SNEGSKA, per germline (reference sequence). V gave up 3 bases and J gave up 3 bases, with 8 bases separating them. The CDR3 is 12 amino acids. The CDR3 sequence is CSASMGKETQYF. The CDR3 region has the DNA TGCAGTGCTAGTATGGGCAAAGAGACCCAGTACTTC.

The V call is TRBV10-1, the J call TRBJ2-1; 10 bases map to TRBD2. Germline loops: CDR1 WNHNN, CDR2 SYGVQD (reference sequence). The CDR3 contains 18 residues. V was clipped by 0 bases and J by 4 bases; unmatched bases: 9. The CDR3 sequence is CASSESTWVSGGYNEQFF. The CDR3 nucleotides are TGCGCCAGCAGTGAGTCGACATGGGTTAGCGGGGGGTACAATGAGCAGTTCTTC.

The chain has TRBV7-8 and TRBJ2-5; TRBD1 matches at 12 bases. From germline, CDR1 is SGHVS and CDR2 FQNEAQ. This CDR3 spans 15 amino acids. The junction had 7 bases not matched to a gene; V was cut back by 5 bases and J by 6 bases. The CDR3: CASSDRDRGRKTQYF. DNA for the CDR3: TGTGCCAGCAGCGACCGGGACAGGGGGCGGAAGACCCAGTACTTC. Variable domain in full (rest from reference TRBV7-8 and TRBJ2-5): GAGVSQSPRYKVAKRGQDVALRCDPISGHVSLFWYQQALGQGPEFLTYFQNEAQLDKSGLPSDRFFAERPEGSVSTLKIQRTQQEDSAVYLCASSDRDRGRKTQYFGPGTRLLVL.

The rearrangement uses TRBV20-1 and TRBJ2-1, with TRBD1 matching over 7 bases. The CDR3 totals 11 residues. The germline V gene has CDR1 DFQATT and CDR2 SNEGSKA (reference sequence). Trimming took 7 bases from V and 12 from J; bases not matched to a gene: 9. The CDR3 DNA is TGCAGTGATACACAGGGGATATCGCAGTTCTTC. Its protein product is CSDTQGISQFF.

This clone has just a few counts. CDR3 residues: CASSHLAGAGNEQFF. The CDR3 DNA follows: TGTGCCAGCAGTCACCTAGCGGGAGCGGGCAATGAGCAGTTCTTC. The gene calls are TRBV6-5 and TRBJ2-1, with TRBD2 identical over 10 bases. Trimming took 5 bases from V and 6 from J; bases not matched to a gene: 7. Germline CDR1 reads MNHEY; CDR2 reads SVGAGI. The CDR3 has 15 residues.

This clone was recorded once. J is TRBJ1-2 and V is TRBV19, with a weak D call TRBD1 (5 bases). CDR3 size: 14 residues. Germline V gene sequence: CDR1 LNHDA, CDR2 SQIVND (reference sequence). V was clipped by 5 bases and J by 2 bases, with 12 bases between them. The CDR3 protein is CASSRQRPNYGYTF. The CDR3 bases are TGTGCCAGTAGTCGACAGCGACCAAACTATGGCTACACCTTC. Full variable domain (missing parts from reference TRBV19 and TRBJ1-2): DGGITQSPKYLFRKEGQNVTLSCEQNLNHDAMYWYRQDPGQGLRLIYYSQIVNDFQKGDIAEGYSVSREKKESFPLTVTSAQKNPTAFYLCASSRQRPNYGYTFGSGTRLTVV.

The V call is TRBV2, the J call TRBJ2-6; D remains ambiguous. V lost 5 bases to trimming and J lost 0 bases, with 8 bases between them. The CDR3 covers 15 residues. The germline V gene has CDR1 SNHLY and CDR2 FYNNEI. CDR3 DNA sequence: TGTGCCAGCAGTTACCCGGGCTCTGGGGCCAACGTCCTGACTTTC. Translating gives CASSYPGSGANVLTF. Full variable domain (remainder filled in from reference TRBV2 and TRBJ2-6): EPEVTQTPSHQVTQMGQEVILRCVPISNHLYFYWYRQILGQKVEFLVSFYNNEISEKSEIFDDQFSVERPDGSNFTLKIRSTKLEDSAMYFCASSYPGSGANVLTFGAGSRLTVL.

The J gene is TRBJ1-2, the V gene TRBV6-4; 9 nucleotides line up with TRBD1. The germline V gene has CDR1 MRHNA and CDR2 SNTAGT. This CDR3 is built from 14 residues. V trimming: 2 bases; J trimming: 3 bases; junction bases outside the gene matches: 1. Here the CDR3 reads CASSDTGGHYGYTF. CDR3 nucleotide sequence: TGTGCCAGCAGTGACACAGGGGGCCACTATGGCTACACCTTC.

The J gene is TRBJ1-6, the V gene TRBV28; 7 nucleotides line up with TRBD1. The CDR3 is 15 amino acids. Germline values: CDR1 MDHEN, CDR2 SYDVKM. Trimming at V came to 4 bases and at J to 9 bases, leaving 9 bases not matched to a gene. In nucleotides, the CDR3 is TGTGCCAGCAGTTCGTCGACAGGGTTCAGTTCACCCCTCCACTTT. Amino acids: CASSSSTGFSSPLHF.

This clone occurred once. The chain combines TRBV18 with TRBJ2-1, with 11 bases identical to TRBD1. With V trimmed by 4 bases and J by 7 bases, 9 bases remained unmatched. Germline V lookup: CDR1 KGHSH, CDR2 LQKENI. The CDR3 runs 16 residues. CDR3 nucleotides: TGTGCCAGCTCACAGGACAGGGGGCGATCAGATAATGAGCAGTTCTTC. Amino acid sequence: CASSQDRGRSDNEQFF.

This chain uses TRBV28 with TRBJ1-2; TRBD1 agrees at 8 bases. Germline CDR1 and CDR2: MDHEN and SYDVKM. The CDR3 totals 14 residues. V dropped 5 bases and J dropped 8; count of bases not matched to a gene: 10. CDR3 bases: TGTGCCAGCAGTCTTTGGCGGGACAGGAGGGGCTACACCTTC. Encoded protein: CASSLWRDRRGYTF.

CDR3 in amino acids: CASSILAGGRQPQHF. The CDR3 DNA sequence: TGTGCCAGTAGTATTTTAGCGGGTGGGCGTCAGCCCCAGCATTTT. The genes are TRBV19 and TRBJ1-5; D remains unclear. Trimming left V 3 bases short and J 6 bases short, with 15 bases between. The CDR3 extends over 15 amino acids. CDR1 is LNHDA and CDR2 is SQIVND in the germline V gene (reference sequence).

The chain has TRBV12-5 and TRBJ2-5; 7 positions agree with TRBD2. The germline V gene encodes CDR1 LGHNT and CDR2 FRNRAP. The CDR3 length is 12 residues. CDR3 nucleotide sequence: TGTGCATCAGGACTAGGCCAAGAGACCCAGTACTTC. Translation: CASGLGQETQYF.